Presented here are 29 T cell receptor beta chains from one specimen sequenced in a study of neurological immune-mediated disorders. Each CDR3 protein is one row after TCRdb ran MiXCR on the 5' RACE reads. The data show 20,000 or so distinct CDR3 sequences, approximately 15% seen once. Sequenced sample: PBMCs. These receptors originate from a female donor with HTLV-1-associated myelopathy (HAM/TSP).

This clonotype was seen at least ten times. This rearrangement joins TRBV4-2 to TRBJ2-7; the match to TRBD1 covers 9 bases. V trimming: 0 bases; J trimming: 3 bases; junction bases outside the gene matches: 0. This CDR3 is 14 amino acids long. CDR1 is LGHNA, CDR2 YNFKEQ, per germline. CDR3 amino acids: CASSQEGQGYEQYF. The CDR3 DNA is TGTGCCAGCAGCCAAGAGGGACAGGGCTACGAGCAGTACTTC.

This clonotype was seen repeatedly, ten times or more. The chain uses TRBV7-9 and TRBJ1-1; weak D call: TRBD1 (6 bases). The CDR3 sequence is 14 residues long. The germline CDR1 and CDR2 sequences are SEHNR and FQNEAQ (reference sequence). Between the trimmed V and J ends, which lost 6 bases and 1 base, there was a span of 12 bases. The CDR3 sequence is CASRSGGANTEAFF. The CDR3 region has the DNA TGTGCCAGCAGGTCGGGGGGGGCGAACACTGAAGCTTTCTTT.

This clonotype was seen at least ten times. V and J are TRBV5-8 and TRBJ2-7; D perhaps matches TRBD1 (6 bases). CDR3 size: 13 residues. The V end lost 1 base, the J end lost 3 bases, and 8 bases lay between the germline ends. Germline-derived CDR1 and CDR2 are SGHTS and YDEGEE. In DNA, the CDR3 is TGTGCCAGCAGCTTGTTACAGGGCTACGAGCAGTACTTC. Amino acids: CASSLLQGYEQYF.

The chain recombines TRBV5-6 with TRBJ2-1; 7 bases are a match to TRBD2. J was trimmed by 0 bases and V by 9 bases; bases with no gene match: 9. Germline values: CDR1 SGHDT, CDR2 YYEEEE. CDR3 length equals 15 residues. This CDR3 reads CANRPTGGSYNEQFF. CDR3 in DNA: TGTGCCAACAGACCAACGGGGGGCTCCTACAATGAGCAGTTCTTC.

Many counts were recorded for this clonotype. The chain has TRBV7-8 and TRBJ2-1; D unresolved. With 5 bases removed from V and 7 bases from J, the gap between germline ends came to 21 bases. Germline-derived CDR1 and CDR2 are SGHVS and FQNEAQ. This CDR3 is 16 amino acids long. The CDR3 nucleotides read TGTGCCAGCAGCACACGCAGTAGGACCGACGCAAATGAGCAGTTCTTC. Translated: CASSTRSRTDANEQFF.

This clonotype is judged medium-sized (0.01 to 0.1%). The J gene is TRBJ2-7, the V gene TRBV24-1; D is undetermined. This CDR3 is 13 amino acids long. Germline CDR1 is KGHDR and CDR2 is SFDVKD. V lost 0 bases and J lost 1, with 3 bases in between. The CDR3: CATSDLRSYEQYF. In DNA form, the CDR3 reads TGTGCCACCAGTGATTTGAGGTCCTACGAGCAGTACTTC.

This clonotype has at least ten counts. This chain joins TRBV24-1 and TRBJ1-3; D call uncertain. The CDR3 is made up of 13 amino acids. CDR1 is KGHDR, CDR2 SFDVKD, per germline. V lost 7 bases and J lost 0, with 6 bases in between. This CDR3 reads CATRESSGNTIYF. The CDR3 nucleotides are TGTGCCACCAGAGAAAGCTCTGGAAACACCATATATTTT.

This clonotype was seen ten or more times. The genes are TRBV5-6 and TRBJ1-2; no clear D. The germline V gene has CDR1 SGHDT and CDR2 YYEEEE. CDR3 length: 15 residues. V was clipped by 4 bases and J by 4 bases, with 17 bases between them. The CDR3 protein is CASSTGPEPPYGYTF. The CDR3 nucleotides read TGTGCCAGCAGCACGGGTCCGGAGCCACCCTATGGCTACACCTTC.

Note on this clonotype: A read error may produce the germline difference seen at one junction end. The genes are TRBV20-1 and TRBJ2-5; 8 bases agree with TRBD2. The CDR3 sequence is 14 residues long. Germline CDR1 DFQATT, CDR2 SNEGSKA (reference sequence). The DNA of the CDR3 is TGTAGTGCTCCCCAGTTCGACGCGGGGGGGACCCAGTACTTC. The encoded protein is CSAPQFDAGGTQYF.

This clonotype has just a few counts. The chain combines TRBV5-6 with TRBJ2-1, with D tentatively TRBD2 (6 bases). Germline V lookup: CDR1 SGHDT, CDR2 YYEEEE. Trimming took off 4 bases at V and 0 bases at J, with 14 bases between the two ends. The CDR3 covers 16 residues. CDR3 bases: TGTGCCAGCAGCCCCATGCGGGGAGTCTCCTACAATGAGCAGTTCTTC. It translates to CASSPMRGVSYNEQFF.

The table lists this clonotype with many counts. As DNA, the CDR3 is TGTGCCAGCAACCTACTAGCGGGGCCTTACAATGAGCAGTTCTTC. The encoded protein is CASNLLAGPYNEQFF. The chain is built from TRBV3-1 and TRBJ2-1; 10 bases agree with TRBD2. The germline CDR1 and CDR2 sequences are LGHDT and YNNKEL (reference sequence). V lost 7 bases and J lost 4; bases outside the gene matches: 7. The CDR3 sequence is 15 residues long.

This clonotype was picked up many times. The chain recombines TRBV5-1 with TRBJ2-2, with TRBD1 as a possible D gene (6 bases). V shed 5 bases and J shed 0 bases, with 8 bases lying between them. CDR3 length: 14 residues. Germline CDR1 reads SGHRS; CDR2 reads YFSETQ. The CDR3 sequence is CASREGANTGELFF. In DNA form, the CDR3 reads TGCGCCAGCAGAGAGGGGGCGAACACCGGGGAGCTGTTTTTT.

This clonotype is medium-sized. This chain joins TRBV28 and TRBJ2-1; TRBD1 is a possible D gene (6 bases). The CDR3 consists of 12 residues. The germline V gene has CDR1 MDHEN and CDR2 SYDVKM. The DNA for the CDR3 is TGTGGAACGGACAGATACTACAATGAGCAGTTCTTC. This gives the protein CGTDRYYNEQFF.

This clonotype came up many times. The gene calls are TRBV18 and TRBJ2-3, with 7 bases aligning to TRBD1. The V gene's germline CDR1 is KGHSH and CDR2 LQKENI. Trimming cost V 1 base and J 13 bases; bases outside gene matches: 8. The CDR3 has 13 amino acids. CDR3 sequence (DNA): TGTGCCAGCTCACCACGACAGGGACCACCGGAGTATTTT. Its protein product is CASSPRQGPPEYF. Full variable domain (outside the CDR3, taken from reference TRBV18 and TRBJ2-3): NAGVMQNPRHLVRRRGQEARLRCSPMKGHSHVYWYRQLPEEGLKFMVYLQKENIIDESGMPKERFSAEFPKEGPSILRIQQVVRGDSAAYFCASSPRQGPPEYFGPGTRLTVL.

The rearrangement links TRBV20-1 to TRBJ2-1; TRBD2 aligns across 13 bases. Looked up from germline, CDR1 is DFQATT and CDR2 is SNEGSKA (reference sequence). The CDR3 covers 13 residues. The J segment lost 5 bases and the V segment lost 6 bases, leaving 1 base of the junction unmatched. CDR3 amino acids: CSAGTSGNNEQFF. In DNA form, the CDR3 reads TGCAGTGCGGGGACTAGCGGGAACAATGAGCAGTTCTTC.

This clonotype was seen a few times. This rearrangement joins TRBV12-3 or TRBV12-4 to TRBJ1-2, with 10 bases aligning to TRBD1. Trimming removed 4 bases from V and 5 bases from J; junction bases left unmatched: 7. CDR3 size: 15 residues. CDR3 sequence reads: CASSSPGQGWYGYTF. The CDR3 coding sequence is TGTGCCAGCAGTTCCCCGGGACAGGGGTGGTATGGCTACACCTTC.

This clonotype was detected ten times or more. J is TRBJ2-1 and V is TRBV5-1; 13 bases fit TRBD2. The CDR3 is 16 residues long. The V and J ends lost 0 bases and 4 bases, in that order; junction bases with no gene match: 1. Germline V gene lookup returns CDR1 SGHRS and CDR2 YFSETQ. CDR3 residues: CASSLGTSGSYNEQFF. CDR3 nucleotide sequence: TGCGCCAGCAGCTTGGGGACTAGCGGGAGTTACAATGAGCAGTTCTTC.

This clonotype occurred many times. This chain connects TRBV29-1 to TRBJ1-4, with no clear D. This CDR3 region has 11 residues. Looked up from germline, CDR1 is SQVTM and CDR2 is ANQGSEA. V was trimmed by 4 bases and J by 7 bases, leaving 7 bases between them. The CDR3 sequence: CSVAEGEKLFF. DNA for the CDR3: TGCAGCGTTGCCGAGGGTGAAAAACTGTTTTTT.

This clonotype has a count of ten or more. CDR3 DNA: TGCAGTGCCGCACCATGGGGTAGAAATGAGCAGTTCTTC. Protein: CSAAPWGRNEQFF. This sequence joins TRBV20-1 and TRBJ2-1; unclear D gene. Per germline, CDR1 DFQATT and CDR2 SNEGSKA (reference sequence). Trimming left V 6 bases short and J 7 bases short, with 16 bases between. There are 13 residues in the CDR3.

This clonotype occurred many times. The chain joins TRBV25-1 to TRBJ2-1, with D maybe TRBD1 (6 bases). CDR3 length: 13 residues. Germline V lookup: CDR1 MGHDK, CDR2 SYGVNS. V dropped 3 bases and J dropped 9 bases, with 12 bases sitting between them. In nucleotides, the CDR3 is TGTGCCAGCAGTGACTACAGGGCCACTGAGCAGTTCTTC. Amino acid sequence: CASSDYRATEQFF. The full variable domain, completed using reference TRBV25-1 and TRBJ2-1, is EADIYQTPRYLVIGTGKKITLECSQTMGHDKMYWYQQDPGMELHLIHYSYGVNSTEKGDLSSESTVSRIRTEHFPLTLESARPSHTSQYLCASSDYRATEQFFGPGTRLTVL.

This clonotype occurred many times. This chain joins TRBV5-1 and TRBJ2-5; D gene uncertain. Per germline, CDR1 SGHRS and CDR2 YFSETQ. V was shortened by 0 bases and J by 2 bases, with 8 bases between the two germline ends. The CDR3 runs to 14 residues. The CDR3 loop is CASSLGSVQETQYF. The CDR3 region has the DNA TGCGCCAGCAGCTTGGGCTCGGTTCAAGAGACCCAGTACTTC.

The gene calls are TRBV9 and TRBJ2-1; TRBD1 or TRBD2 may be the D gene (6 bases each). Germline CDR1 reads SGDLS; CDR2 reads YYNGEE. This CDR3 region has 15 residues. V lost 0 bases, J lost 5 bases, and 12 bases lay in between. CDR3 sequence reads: CASSVGGGLDNEQFF. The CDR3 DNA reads TGTGCCAGCAGCGTAGGAGGGGGGTTGGACAATGAGCAGTTCTTC.

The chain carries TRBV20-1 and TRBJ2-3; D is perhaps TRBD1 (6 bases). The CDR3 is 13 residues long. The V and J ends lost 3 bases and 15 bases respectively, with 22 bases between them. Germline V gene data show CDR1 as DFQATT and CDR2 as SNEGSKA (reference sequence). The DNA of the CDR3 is TGCAGTGCTAGGGACAGTTTCACAGATACACATTATTTT. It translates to CSARDSFTDTHYF.

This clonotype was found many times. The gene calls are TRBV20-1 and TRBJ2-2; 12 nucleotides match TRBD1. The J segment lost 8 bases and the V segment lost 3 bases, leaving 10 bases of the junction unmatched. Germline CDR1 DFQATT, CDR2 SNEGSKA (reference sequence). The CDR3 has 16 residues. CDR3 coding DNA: TGCAGTGCTAGGGACAGCGGGACAGGGGGCGAAGGGGAGCTGTTTTTT. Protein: CSARDSGTGGEGELFF.

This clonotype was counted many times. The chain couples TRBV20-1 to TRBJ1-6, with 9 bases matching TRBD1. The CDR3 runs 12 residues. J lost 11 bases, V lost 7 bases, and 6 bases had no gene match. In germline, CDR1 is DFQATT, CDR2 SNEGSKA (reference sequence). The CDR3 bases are TGCAGTGGTGGGACAGGGACAACACCCCTCCACTTT. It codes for CSGGTGTTPLHF.

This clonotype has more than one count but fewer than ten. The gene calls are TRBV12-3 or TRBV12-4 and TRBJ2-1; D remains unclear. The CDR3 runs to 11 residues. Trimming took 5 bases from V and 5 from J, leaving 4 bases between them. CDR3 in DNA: TGTGCCAGCAGTCGCAACAATGAGCAGTTCTTC. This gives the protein CASSRNNEQFF.

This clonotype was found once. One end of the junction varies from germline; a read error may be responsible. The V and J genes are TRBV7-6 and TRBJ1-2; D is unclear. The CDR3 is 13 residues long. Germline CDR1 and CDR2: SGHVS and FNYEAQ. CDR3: CASSLAVNYGSTF. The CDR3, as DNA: TGTGCCAGCAGCTTAGCCGTGAACTATGGCTCCACCTTC.

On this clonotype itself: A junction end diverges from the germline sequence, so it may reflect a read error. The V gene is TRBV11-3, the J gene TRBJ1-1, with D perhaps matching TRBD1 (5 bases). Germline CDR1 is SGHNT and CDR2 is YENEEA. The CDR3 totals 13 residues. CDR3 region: CASSHWDDTEVFF. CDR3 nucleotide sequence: TGTGCCAGCAGTCACTGGGACGACACTGAAGTTTTCTTT.

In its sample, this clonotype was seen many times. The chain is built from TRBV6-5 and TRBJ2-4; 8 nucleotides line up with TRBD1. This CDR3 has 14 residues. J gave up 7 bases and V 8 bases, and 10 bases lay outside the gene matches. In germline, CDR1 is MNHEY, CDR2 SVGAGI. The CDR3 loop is CASCKDRDLNIQYF. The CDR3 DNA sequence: TGTGCCAGCTGCAAGGACAGGGACCTCAACATTCAGTACTTC.